The clone carrying this TCR beta chain showed up many times. This record belongs to a study of prognosis after radiotherapy for stage I lung cancer. The CDR3 has 18 amino acids. Trimming pared 5 bases from V and 0 bases from J, leaving 20 bases between. Germline V CDR1 and CDR2: SGHTA, FQGNSA. The study amplified the TCR beta CDR3 region from genomic DNA. This amplification was carried out by two rounds of multiplex PCR. First-round PCR, the initial amplification, used primers specific to each TRBV and TRBJ gene. Via MiXCR, TCRdb re-called the multiplex PCR reads, giving one row per CDR3 protein. The sample carries about 25,000 distinct CDR3 sequences, around 36% recorded once.

The specimen comprised PBMCs, sampled before or after stereotactic body radiation therapy (not recorded which). The chain combines TRBV7-2 with TRBJ1-3; D may be TRBD1 (5 bases). The TCR sequence derives from a donor over 45 with non-small cell lung cancer. The CDR3 is CASSKGPLGDLSGNTIYF. The CDR3 nucleotides are TGTGCCAGCAGCAAAGGACCCCTTGGGGACCTCTCTGGAAACACCATATATTTT.